This TCR beta chain was identified during a study of cytomegalovirus exposure and HLA in healthy donors. Study information: Genotyping of roughly 400 donors showed that about 83% belonged to the Caucasian-associated ancestry cluster. General study points: In a later analysis, specific HLA alleles were associated with over 15,000 TCR beta sequences at a 0.05 false discovery rate. A list of about 180 TCR beta chains associated with cytomegalovirus was given. Later analysis reportedly placed an Asian-associated ancestry cluster below the roughly 700-donor mean in N-insertions.

V was pared by 5 bases and J by 2 bases, with 20 bases between. The germline V gene encodes CDR1 SGHAT and CDR2 FQNNGV. This CDR3 spans 17 amino acids. Worth noting for this clone: Antigen unknown.

Amplification used 60 Vbeta primers and 13 Jbeta primers. Here immunoSEQ multiplex PCR was the method, and the copy in TCRdb shows in-frame clones only, minus some. The data hold about 67,000 clones, with 78% observed a single time. V is TRBV11-2 and J is TRBJ2-3, with a tentative D call TRBD2 (7 bases). The specimen sequenced was PBMCs. The receptor was derived from a man aged 35 to 55 in good health and CMV-seronegative. The CDR3 reads CASSPSGGTSVTDTQYF. As DNA, the CDR3 is TGTGCCAGCAGCCCCTCGGGGGGCACGAGCGTCACAGATACGCAGTATTTT.